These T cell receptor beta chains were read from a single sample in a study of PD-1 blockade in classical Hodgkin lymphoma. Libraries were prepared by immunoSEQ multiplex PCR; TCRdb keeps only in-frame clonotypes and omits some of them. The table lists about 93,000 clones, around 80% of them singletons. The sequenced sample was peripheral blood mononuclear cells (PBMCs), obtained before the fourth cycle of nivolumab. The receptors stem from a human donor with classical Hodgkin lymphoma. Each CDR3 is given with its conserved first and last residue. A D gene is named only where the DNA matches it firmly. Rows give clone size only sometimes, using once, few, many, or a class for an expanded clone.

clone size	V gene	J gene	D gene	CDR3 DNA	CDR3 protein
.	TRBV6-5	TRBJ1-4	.	TGTGCCAGCAGTTACTCGATAAGGGGACTTAATGAAAAACTGTTTTTT	CASSYSIRGLNEKLFF
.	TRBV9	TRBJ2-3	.	TGTGCCAGCAGCTTCGACGTGGTCGCAGATACGCAGTATTTT	CASSFDVVADTQYF
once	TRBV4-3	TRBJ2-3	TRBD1	TGCGCCAGCAGCCACATCGGGAACCAGGGGGTGGACACAGATACGCAGTATTTT	CASSHIGNQGVDTDTQYF
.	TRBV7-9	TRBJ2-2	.	TGTGCCAGCAGCCAGGGAACCGGGGAGCTGTTTTTT	CASSQGTGELFF
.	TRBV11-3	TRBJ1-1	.	TGTGCCAGCAGCTTAGTTAGAGGGACTGAAGCTTTCTTT	CASSLVRGTEAFF
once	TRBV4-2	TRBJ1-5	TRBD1	TGTGCCAGCAGCCAAGATTTGGGACAGGGGGCGATGAGCAATCAGCCCCAGCATTTT	CASSQDLGQGAMSNQPQHF
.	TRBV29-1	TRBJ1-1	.	TGCAGCGTAACTACAGCTGAAGCTTTCTTT	CSVTTAEAFF
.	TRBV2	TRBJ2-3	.	TGTGCCAGCATTTTTGAGGGGGCAGATACGCAGTATTTT	CASIFEGADTQYF
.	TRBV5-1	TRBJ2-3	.	TGCGCCAGCAGCATGACGCGGGTGAGCACAGATACGCAGTATTTT	CASSMTRVSTDTQYF
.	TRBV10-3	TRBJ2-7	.	TGTGCCACCGGGACACCAGAAATTTACGAGCAGTACTTC	CATGTPEIYEQYF
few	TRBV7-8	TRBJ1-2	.	TGTGCCAGCAGCTTAGCGATCAGGGCGGATGGCTACACCTTC	CASSLAIRADGYTF
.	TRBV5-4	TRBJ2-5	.	TGTGCCAGCAGCCTCCCCTTGGGGCAAGAGACCCAGTACTTC	CASSLPLGQETQYF
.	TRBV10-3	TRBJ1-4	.	TGTGCCATCAGTGGCGGTGGGGGGGAGGACGAAAAACTGTTTTTT	CAISGGGGEDEKLFF
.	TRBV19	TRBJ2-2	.	TGTGCCAGTAGTATGGGGACCTCCAGGGGCAGGTTGGGGGAGCTGTTTTTT	CASSMGTSRGRLGELFF
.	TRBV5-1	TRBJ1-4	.	TGCGCCAGCAGCTCTGGGGGGACGGCAGTAGATGAAAAACTGTTTTTT	CASSSGGTAVDEKLFF
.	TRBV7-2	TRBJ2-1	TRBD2	TGTGCCAGCAGGTCGAATAGCGGGAGCTCCTACAATGAGCAGTTCTTC	CASRSNSGSSYNEQFF
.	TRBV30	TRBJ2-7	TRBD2	TGTGCCTGGAGTGTGGGAGGGGATGAAGAGCAGTACTTC	CAWSVGGDEEQYF
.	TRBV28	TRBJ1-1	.	TGTGCCAGCAGTTTGACGGGGAACACTGAAGCTTTCTTT	CASSLTGNTEAFF
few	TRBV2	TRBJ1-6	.	TGTGCCAGCAGTGAACTAGAGCCCGCGGGCGGTGGGTATAATTCACCCCTCCACTTT	CASSELEPAGGGYNSPLHF
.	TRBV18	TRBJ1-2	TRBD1	TGTGCCAGCTCACTTCAGGGGGACTATGGCTACACCTTC	CASSLQGDYGYTF
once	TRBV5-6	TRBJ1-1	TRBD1	TGTGCCAGCAGCTGGGACAGGACTGAAGCTTTCTTT	CASSWDRTEAFF
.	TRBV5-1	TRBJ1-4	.	TGCGCCAGCAGCTTGGGGGACGATGAAAAACTGTTTTTT	CASSLGDDEKLFF
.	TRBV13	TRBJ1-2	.	TGTGCCAGCAGCGTTGACCCAGTAGGCTACACCTTC	CASSVDPVGYTF
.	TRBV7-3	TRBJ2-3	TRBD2	TGTGCCAGCAGCTGGAAAGCGGGATTGCGAGATACGCAGTATTTT	CASSWKAGLRDTQYF
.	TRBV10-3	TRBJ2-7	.	TGTGCCACCGAAACAACGGCAGGGTTGGGGTACGAGCAGTACTTC	CATETTAGLGYEQYF
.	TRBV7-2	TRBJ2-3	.	TGTGCCAGCAGCTTAGAGGCGGATATCACAGATACGCAGTATTTT	CASSLEADITDTQYF
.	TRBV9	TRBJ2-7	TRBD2	TGTGCCAGCAGCGTAGGCCATAGCGGGGGAGGGCAGTACTTC	CASSVGHSGGGQYF
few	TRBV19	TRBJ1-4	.	TGTGCCAGTAGGGAACCCCGGGACACAGAAAAACTGTTTTTT	CASREPRDTEKLFF
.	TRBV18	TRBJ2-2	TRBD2	TGTGCCAGCCTTCCTAGCGGGGGGCTTAACACCGGGGAGCTGTTTTTT	CASLPSGGLNTGELFF
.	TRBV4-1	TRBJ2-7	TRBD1	TGCGCCAGCAGCCAAGCTCCGAGGACAGGATCCTACGAGCAGTACTTC	CASSQAPRTGSYEQYF
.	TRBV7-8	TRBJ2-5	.	TGTGCCAGCGGCTTCCACCCTAAGTTCACTAGCTCACCCGCTCAAGAGACCCAGTACTTC	CASGFHPKFTSSPAQETQYF
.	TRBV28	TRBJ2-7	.	TGTGCCAGCGCCCTAAGATACGAGCAGTACTTC	CASALRYEQYF
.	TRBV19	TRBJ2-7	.	TGTGCCAGTAGTATAGACACTAGCTACGAGCAGTACTTC	CASSIDTSYEQYF